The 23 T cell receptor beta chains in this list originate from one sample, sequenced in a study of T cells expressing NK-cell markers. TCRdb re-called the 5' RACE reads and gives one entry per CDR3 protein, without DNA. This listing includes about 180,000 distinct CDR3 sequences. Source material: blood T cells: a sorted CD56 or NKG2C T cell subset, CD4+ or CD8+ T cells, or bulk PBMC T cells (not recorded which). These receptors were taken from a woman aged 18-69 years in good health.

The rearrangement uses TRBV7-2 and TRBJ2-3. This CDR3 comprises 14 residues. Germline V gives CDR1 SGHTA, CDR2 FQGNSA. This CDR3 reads CASSLAPGSDTQYF.

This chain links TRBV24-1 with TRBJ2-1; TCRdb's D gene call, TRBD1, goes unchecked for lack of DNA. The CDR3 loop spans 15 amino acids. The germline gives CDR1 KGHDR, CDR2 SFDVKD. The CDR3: CATSDFTTPTNEQFF.

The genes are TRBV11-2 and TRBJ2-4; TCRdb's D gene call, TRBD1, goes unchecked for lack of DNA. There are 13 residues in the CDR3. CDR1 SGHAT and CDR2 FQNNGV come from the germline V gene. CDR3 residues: CASSPPGGNIQYF.

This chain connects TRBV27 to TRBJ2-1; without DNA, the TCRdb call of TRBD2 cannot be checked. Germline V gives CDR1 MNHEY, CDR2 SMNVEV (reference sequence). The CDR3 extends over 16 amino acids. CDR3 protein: CASSSTSGISYNEQFF.

The CDR3 region is CSARSSSTGELFF. The chain links TRBV20-1 to TRBJ2-2. This CDR3 has 13 amino acids. Germline V CDR1 and CDR2: DFQATT, SNEGSKA (reference sequence).

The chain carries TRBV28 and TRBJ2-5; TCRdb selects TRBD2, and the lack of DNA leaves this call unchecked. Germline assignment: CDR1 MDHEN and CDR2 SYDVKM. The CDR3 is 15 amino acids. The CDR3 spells CASSSSGGPFETQYF.

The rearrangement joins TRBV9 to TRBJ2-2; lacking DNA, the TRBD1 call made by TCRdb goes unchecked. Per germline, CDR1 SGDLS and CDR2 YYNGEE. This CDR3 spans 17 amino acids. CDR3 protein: CASSEGVAGRDTGELFF.

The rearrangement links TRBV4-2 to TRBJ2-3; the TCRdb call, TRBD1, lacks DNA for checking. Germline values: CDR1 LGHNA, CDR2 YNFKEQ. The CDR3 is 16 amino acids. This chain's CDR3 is CASSQVGGPSTDTQYF.

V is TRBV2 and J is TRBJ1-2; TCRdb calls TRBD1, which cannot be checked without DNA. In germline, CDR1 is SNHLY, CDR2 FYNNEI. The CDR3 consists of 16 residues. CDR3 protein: CASSEGVPGQGYGYTF.

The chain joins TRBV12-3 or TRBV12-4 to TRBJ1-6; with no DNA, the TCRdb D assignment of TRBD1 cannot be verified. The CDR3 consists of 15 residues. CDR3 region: CASSPRHVHNSPLHF.

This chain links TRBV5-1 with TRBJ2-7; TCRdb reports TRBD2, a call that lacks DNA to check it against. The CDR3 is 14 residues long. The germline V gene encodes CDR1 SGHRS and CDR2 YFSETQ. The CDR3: CASRDGRAGYEQYF.

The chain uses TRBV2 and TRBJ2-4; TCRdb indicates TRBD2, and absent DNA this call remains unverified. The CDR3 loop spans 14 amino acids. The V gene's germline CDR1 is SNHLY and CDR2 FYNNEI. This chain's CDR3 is CASSEKSGKDIQYF.

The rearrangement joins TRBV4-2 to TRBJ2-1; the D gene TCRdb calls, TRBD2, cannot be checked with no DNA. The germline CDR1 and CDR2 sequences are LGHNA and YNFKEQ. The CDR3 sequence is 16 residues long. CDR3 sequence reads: CASSQDLIAGYNEQFF.

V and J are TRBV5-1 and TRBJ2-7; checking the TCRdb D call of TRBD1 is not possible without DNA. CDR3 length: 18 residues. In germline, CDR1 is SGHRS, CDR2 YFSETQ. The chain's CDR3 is CASSSTRSLRGSAYEQYF.

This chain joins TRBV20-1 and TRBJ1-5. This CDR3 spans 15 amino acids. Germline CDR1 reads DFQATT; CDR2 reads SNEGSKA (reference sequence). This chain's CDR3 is CSARVRGGNHQPQHF.

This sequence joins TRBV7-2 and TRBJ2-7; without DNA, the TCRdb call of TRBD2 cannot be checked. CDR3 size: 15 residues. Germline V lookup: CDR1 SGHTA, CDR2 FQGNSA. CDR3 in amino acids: CASSLAGLGGYEQYF.

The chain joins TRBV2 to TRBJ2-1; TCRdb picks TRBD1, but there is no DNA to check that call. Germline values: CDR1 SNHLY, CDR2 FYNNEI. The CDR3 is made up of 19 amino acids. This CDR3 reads CASSDPPGGIVGPYNEQFF.

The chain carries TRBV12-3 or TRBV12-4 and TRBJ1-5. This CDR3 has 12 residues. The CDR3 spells CASSLGVSPQHF.

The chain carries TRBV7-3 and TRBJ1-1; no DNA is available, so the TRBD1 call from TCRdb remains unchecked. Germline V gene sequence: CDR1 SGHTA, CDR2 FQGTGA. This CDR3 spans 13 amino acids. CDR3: CASSVGQNTEAFF. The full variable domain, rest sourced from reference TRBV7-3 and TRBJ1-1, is GAGVSQTPSNKVTEKGKYVELRCDPISGHTALYWYRQSLGQGPEFLIYFQGTGAADDSGLPNDRFFAVRPEGSVSTLKIQRTERGDSAVYLCASSVGQNTEAFFGQGTRLTVV.

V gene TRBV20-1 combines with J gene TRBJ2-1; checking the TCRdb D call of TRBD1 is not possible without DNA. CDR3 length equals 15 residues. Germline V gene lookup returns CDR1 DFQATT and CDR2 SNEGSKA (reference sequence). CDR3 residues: CSANTGLVSRNEQFF.

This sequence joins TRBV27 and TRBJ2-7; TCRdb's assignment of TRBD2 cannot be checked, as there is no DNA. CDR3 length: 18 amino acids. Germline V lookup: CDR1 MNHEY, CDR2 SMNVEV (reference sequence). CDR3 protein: CASSSPSGSKYRSYEQYF.

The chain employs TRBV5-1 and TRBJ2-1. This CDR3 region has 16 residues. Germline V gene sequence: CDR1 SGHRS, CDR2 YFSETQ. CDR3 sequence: CASSLVVSKIWNEQFF.

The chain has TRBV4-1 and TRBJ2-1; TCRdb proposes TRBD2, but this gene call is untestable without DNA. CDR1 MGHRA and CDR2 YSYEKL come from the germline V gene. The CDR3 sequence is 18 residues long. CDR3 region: CASIPAGAAGSSYNEQFF.